The rows below give T cell receptor beta chains drawn from one sample of a study of resident and recirculating memory T cells in vitiligo. This table comes from immunoSEQ multiplex PCR, and its TCRdb copy is limited to in-frame clones, with some not included. Of 40,000 to 45,000 clones detected, 80% to 95% appear once; the ten largest clones hold 4.5%. The sequenced sample was blood. These receptors were obtained from a male donor with vitiligo. Both conserved end residues are part of each CDR3. D genes are given only for firm matches.

cdr3_nt: TGTGCCAGCAGGGAACTTGGGCCCCGGAGGGGCTACGAGCAGTACTTC
cdr3_aa: CASRELGPRRGYEQYF
j_call: TRBJ2-7
d_call: .
cdr3_length: 16
v_call: TRBV27

cdr3_nt: TGCGCCAGCGGACAGGGGGCCCACACTGAAGCTTTCTTT
cdr3_aa: CASGQGAHTEAFF
j_call: TRBJ1-1
d_call: TRBD1
cdr3_length: 13
v_call: TRBV4-1

cdr3_nt: TGTGCCAGCAGCTTTCGCACAGGGTTTCTTGATGGCTACACCTTC
cdr3_aa: CASSFRTGFLDGYTF
j_call: TRBJ1-2
d_call: .
cdr3_length: 15
v_call: TRBV7-9

cdr3_nt: TGCGCCAGCAGCCAATGGGGGGGACAGGGAACGCAGTTCTTC
cdr3_aa: CASSQWGGQGTQFF
j_call: TRBJ2-1
d_call: TRBD1
cdr3_length: 14
v_call: TRBV5-1

cdr3_nt: TGTGCCAGTAGAACTCAGGGTGACGGGCAGCCCCAGCATTTT
cdr3_aa: CASRTQGDGQPQHF
j_call: TRBJ1-5
d_call: .
cdr3_length: 14
v_call: TRBV19

cdr3_nt: TGTGCCAGCAGTTACCGCAGGATCGGACAAGAGACCCAGTACTTC
cdr3_aa: CASSYRRIGQETQYF
j_call: TRBJ2-5
d_call: .
cdr3_length: 15
v_call: TRBV6-5

cdr3_nt: TGCGCCAGCAGCCACCCACTATGGAGCGGGGTCGATACCGTCGGTACGCAGTATTTT
cdr3_aa: CASSHPLWSGVDTVGTQYF
j_call: TRBJ2-3
d_call: TRBD2
cdr3_length: 19
v_call: TRBV5-1

cdr3_nt: TGTGCCAGCGGCAACAGGGGTATGGAGACCCAGTACTTC
cdr3_aa: CASGNRGMETQYF
j_call: TRBJ2-5
d_call: TRBD1
cdr3_length: 13
v_call: TRBV5-6

cdr3_nt: TGTGCCAGCAGCTTGGCCGGGGGAGTCTCTGGAAACACCATATATTTT
cdr3_aa: CASSLAGGVSGNTIYF
j_call: TRBJ1-3
d_call: .
cdr3_length: 16
v_call: TRBV5-8

cdr3_nt: TGCGCCAGCAGCCAAGTTGCTAGCGGGGGGTACACCGCGAACACCGGGGAGCTGTTTTTT
cdr3_aa: CASSQVASGGYTANTGELFF
j_call: TRBJ2-2
d_call: TRBD2
cdr3_length: 20
v_call: TRBV4-1